These 3 T cell receptor beta chains were sequenced from one sample in a study of blood T cell repertoires in COVID-19. The table came from immunoSEQ multiplex PCR; TCRdb's copy has only in-frame clones and leaves some out. The data contain 60,000 to 85,000 clones, around 83% of them singletons. The sequenced sample was peripheral blood. Receptors originate from a man older than 75 with acute or convalescent COVID-19.

This clone came up once. The chain employs TRBV4-1 and TRBJ2-5; perhaps TRBD2 as D (6 bases). This CDR3 is 14 amino acids long. Trimming shortened V by 0 bases and J by 6 bases, and 11 bases separated the two germline ends. Germline V lookup: CDR1 MGHRA, CDR2 YSYEKL. CDR3 sequence: CASSQEGGAKTQYF. For the CDR3, the DNA is TGCGCCAGCAGCCAAGAAGGCGGGGCTAAGACCCAGTACTTC.

V gene TRBV27 combines with J gene TRBJ1-6; 8 bases match TRBD1. This CDR3 has 12 amino acids. The junction had 4 bases not matched to a gene; V was cut back by 6 bases and J by 12 bases. The germline gives CDR1 MNHEY, CDR2 SMNVEV (reference sequence). In nucleotides, the CDR3 is TGTGCCAGCAGCCCCAGGGGGCTACCCCTCCACTTT. Translation: CASSPRGLPLHF.

The sample holds one count of this clone. The chain couples TRBV7-9 to TRBJ1-5, with D maybe TRBD1 (5 bases). This CDR3 is 13 amino acids long. V lost 6 bases to trimming and J lost 4 bases, with 10 bases between them. Germline V lookup: CDR1 SEHNR, CDR2 FQNEAQ (reference sequence). DNA for the CDR3: TGTGCCAGCAGTCCGGGGGGGAATCAGCCCCAGCATTTT. It specifies CASSPGGNQPQHF.